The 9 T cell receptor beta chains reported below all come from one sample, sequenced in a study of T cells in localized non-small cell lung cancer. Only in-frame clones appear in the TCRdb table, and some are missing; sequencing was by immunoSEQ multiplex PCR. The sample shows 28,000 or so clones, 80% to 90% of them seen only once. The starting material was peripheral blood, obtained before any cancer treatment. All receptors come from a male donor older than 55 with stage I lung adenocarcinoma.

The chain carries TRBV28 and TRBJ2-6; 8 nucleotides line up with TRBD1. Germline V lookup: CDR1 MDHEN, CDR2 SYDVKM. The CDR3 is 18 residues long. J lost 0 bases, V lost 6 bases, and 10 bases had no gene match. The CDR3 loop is CASRALTGANSGANVLTF. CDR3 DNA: TGTGCCAGCAGGGCCCTGACAGGGGCTAACTCTGGGGCCAACGTCCTGACTTTC.

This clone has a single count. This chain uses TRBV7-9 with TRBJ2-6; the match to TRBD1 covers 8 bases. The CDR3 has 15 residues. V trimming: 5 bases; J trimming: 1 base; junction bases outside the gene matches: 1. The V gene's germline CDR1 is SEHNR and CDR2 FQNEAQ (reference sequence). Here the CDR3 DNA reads TGTGCCAGCAGCCGACAGGGGTCTGGGGCCAACGTCCTGACTTTC. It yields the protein CASSRQGSGANVLTF. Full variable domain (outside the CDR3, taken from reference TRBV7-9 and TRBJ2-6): DTGVSQNPRHKITKRGQNVTFRCDPISEHNRLYWYRQTLGQGPEFLTYFQNEAQLEKSRLLSDRFSAERPKGSFSTLEIQRTEQGDSAMYLCASSRQGSGANVLTFGAGSRLTVL.

CDR3 DNA: TGTGCCAGTAGTACCCTAGGACTGAACACTGAAGCTTTCTTT. Its protein is CASSTLGLNTEAFF. This sequence joins TRBV19 and TRBJ1-1; D call uncertain. V was clipped by 4 bases and J by 0 bases, with 9 bases between them. In germline, CDR1 is LNHDA, CDR2 SQIVND (reference sequence). This CDR3 has 14 residues.

As DNA, the CDR3 is TGCAGCGTTGATGAGGGGGGGAACACTGAAGCTTTCTTT. Its translation: CSVDEGGNTEAFF. V usage is TRBV29-1 and J usage is TRBJ1-1; maybe TRBD1 (6 bases). Germline-derived CDR1 and CDR2 are SQVTM and ANQGSEA. The CDR3 spans 13 residues. With 3 bases removed from V and 1 base from J, the gap between germline ends came to 9 bases. Full variable domain (remainder filled in from reference TRBV29-1 and TRBJ1-1): SAVISQKPSRDICQRGTSLTIQCQVDSQVTMMFWYRQQPGQSLTLIATANQGSEATYESGFVIDKFPISRPNLTFSTLTVSNMSPEDSSIYLCSVDEGGNTEAFFGQGTRLTVV.

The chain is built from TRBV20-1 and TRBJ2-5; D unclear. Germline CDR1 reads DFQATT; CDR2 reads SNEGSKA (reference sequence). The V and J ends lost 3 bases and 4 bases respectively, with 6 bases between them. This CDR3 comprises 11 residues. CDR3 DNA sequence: TGCAGTGCTAGGTCTTCAGAGACCCAGTACTTC. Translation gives CSARSSETQYF.

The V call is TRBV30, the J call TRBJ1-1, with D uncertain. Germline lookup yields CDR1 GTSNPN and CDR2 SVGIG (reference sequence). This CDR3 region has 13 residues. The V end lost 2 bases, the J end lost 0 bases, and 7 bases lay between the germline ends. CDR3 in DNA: TGTGCCTGGAGTACTCAGCTGAACACTGAAGCTTTCTTT. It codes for CAWSTQLNTEAFF.

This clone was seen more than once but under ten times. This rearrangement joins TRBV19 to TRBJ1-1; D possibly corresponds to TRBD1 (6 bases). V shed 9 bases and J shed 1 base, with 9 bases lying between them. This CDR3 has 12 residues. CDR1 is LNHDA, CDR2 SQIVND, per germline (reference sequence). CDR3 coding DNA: TGTGCCAGCAGGGACAAGAACACTGAAGCTTTCTTT. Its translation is CASRDKNTEAFF. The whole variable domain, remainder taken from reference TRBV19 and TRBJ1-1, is DGGITQSPKYLFRKEGQNVTLSCEQNLNHDAMYWYRQDPGQGLRLIYYSQIVNDFQKGDIAEGYSVSREKKESFPLTVTSAQKNPTAFYLCASRDKNTEAFFGQGTRLTVV.

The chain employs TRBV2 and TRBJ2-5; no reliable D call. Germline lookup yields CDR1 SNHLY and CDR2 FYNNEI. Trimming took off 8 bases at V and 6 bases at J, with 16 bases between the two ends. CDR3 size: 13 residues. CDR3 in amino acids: CASAYLKDKTQYF. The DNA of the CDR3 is TGTGCCAGCGCCTATCTGAAGGATAAGACCCAGTACTTC.

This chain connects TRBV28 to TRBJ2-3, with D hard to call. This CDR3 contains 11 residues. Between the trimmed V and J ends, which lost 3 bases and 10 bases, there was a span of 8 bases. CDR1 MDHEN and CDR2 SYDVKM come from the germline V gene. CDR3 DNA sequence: TGTGCCAGCAGTTTTAACCGGGCGCAGTATTTT. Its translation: CASSFNRAQYF.